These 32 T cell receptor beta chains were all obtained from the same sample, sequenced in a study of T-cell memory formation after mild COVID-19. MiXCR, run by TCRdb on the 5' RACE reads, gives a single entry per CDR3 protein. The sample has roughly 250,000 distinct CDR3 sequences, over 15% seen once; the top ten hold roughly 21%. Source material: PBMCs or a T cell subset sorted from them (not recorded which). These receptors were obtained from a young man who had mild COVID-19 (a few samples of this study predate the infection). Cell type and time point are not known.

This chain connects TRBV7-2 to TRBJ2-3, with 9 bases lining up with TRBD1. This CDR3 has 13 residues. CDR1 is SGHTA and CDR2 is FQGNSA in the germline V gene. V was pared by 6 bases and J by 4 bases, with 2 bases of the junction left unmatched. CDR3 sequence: CASRRQGADTQYF. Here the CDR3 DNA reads TGTGCCAGCAGGAGACAGGGGGCAGATACGCAGTATTTT. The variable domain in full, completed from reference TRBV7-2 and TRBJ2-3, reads GAGVSQSPSNKVTEKGKDVELRCDPISGHTALYWYRQSLGQGLEFLIYFQGNSAPDKSGLPSDRFSAERTGGSVSTLTIQRTQQEDSAVYLCASRRQGADTQYFGPGTRLTVL.

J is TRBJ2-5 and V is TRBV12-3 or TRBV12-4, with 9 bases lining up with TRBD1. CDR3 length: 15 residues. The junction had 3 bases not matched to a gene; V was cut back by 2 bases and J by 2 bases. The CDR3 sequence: CASSLSTGGQETQYF. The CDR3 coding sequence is TGTGCCAGCAGTTTATCGACAGGGGGGCAAGAGACCCAGTACTTC.

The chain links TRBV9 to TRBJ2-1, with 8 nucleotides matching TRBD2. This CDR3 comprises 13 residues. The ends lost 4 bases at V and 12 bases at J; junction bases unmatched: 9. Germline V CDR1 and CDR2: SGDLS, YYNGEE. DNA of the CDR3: TGTGCCAGCAGCCCGGGGGGGGTAGTAGGGCAGTTCTTC. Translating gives CASSPGGVVGQFF.

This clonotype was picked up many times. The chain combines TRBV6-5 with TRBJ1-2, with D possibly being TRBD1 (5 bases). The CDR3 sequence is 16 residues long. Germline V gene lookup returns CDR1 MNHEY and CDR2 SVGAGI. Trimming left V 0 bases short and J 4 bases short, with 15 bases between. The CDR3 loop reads CASSYSGQGSFYGYTF. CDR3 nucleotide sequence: TGTGCCAGCAGTTACTCGGGGCAGGGTAGTTTCTATGGCTACACCTTC.

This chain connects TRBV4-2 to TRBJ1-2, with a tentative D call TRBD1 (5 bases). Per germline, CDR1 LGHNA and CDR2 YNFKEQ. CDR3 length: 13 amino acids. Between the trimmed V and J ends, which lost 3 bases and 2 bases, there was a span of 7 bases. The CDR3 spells CASSQGTNYGYTF. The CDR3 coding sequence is TGTGCCAGCAGCCAGGGGACGAACTATGGCTACACCTTC.

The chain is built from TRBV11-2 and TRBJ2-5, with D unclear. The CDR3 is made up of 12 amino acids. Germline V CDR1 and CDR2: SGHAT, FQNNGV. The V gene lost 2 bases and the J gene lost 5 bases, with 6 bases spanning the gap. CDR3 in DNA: TGTGCCAGCAGCTTATTACCTGAGACCCAGTACTTC. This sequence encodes CASSLLPETQYF.

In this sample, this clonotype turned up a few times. This CDR3 is CSARVRGSNQPQHF. CDR3 sequence (DNA): TGCAGTGCTAGAGTTCGGGGAAGCAATCAGCCCCAGCATTTT. The V call is TRBV20-1, the J call TRBJ1-5, with D unresolved. The CDR3 extends over 14 amino acids. Looked up from germline, CDR1 is DFQATT and CDR2 is SNEGSKA (reference sequence). Trimming pared 1 base from V and 1 base from J, leaving 8 bases between.

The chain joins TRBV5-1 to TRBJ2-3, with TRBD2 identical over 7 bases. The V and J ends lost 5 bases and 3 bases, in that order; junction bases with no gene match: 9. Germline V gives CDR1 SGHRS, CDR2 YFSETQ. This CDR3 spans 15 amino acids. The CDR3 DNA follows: TGCGCCAGCAGGCCTCTAGCGGATAAGACAGATACGCAGTATTTT. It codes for CASRPLADKTDTQYF.

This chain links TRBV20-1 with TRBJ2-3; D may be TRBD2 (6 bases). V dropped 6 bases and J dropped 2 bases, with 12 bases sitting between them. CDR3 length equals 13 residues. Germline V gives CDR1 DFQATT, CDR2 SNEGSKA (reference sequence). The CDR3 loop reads CSARDFPTDTQYF. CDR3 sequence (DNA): TGCAGTGCGAGGGACTTTCCCACAGATACGCAGTATTTT.

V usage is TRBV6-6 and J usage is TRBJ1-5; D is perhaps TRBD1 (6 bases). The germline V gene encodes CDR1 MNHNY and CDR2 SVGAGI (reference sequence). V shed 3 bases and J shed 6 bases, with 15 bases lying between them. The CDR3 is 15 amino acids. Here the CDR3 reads CASSYRQGWTQPQHF. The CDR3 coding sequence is TGTGCCAGCAGTTATCGGCAGGGGTGGACTCAGCCCCAGCATTTT.

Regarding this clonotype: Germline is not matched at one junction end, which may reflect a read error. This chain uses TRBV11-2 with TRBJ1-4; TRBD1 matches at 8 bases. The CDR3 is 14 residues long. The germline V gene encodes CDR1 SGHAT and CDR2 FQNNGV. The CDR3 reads CASSIDRGPKKLIF. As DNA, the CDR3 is TGTGCCAGCAGCATAGACAGGGGACCAAAAAAACTGATTTTT.

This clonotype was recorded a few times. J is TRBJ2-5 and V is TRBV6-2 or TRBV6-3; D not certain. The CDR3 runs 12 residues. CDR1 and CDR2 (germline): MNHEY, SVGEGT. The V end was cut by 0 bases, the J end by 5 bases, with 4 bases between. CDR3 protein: CASSYSRETQYF. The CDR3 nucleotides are TGTGCCAGCAGTTACTCGCGGGAGACCCAGTACTTC.

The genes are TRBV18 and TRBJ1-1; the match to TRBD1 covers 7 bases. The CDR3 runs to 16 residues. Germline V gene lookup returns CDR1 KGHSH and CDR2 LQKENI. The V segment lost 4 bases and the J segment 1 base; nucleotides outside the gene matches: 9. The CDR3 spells CASSRGRQGTNTEAFF. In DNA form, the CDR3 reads TGTGCCAGCTCACGAGGTCGACAGGGTACGAACACTGAAGCTTTCTTT.

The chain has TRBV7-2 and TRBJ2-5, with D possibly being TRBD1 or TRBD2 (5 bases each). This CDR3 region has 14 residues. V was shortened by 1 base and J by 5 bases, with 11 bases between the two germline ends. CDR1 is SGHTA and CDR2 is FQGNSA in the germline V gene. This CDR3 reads CASSLDGGSETQYF. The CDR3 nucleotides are TGTGCCAGCAGCTTAGATGGGGGTTCGGAGACCCAGTACTTC.

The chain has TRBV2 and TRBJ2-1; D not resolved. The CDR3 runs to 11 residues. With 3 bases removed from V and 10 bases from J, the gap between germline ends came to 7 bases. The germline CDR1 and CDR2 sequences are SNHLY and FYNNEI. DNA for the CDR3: TGTGCCAGCAGTGAGACGCGGGAGCAGTTCTTC. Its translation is CASSETREQFF.

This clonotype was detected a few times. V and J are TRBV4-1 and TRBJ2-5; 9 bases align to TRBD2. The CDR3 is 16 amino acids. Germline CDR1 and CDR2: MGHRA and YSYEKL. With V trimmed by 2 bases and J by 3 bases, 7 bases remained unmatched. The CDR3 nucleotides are TGCGCCAGCAGCCAATTCGCGGGGGGGCTTAAAGAGACCCAGTACTTC. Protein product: CASSQFAGGLKETQYF.

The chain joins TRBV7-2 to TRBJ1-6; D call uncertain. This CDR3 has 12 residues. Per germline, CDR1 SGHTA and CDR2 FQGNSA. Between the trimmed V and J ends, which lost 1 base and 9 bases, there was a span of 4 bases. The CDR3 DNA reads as TGTGCCAGCAGCTTAGAAAGTTCACCCCTCCACTTT. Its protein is CASSLESSPLHF.

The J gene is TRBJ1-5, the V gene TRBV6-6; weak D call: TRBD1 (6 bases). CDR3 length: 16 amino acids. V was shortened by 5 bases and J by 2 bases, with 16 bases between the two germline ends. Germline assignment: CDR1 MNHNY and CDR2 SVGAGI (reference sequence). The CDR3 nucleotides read TGTGCCAGCAGTCTGATACAGGGAAGCGGCAATCAGCCCCAGCATTTT. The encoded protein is CASSLIQGSGNQPQHF.

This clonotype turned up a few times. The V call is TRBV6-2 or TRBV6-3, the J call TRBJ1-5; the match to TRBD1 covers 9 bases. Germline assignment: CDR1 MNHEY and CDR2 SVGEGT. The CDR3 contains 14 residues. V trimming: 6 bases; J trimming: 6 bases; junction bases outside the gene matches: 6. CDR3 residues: CASRTDRGGQPQHF. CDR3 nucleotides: TGTGCCAGCAGGACGGACAGGGGAGGTCAGCCCCAGCATTTT.

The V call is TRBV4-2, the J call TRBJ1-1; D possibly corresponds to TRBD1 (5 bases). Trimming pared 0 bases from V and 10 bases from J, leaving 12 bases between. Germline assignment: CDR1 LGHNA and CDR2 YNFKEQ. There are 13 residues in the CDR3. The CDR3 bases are TGTGCCAGCAGCCAAGAGGGAGGGGCGTCAGCTTTCTTT. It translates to CASSQEGGASAFF.

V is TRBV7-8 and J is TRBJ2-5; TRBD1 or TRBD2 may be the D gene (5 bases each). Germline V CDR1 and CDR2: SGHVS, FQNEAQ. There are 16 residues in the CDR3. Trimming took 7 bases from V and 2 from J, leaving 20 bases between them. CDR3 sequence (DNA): TGTGCCAGCACCGATCCCGACGGGGCGGTACAAGAGACCCAGTACTTC. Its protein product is CASTDPDGAVQETQYF.

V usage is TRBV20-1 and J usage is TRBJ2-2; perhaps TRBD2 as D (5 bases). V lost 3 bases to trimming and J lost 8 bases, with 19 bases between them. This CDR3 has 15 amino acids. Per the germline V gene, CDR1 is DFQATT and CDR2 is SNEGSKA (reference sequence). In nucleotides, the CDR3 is TGCAGTGCTAGTTACGCCGGGGTTGTGAAAGGGGAGCTGTTTTTT. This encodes CSASYAGVVKGELFF.

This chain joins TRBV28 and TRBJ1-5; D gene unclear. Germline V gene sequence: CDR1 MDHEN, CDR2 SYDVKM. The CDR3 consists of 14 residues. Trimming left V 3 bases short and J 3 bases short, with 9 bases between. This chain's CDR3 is CASSFLENNQPQHF. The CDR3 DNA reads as TGTGCCAGCAGTTTTCTGGAGAACAATCAGCCCCAGCATTTT.

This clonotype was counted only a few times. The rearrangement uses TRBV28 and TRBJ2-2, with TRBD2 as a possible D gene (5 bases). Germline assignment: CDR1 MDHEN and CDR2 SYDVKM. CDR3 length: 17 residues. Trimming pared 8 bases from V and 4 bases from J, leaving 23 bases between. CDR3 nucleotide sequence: TGTGCCAGCTCTTCGGGCGGAACTCCTCGGGGCACCGGGGAGCTGTTTTTT. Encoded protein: CASSSGGTPRGTGELFF.

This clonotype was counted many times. As DNA, the CDR3 is TGCGCCAGCAGCTTGGCCTTGGGGGTTCAAGAGACCCAGTACTTC. Translated: CASSLALGVQETQYF. The chain uses TRBV5-1 and TRBJ2-5; tentatively, D is TRBD1 or TRBD2 (5 bases each). CDR1 and CDR2 from the germline V gene are SGHRS and YFSETQ. CDR3 length: 15 residues. V was pared by 0 bases and J by 2 bases, with 11 bases between. The full variable domain, rest sourced from reference TRBV5-1 and TRBJ2-5, is KAGVTQTPRYLIKTRGQQVTLSCSPISGHRSVSWYQQTPGQGLQFLFEYFSETQRNKGNFPGRFSGRQFSNSRSEMNVSTLELGDSALYLCASSLALGVQETQYFGPGTRLLVL.

The CDR3 here is CASSRDSSSYEQYF. The CDR3 DNA is TGTGCCAGCAGTCGAGACAGTAGCTCCTACGAGCAGTACTTC. The J gene is TRBJ2-7, the V gene TRBV7-9; D perhaps matches TRBD1 (5 bases). This CDR3 has 14 residues. Germline V gene data show CDR1 as SEHNR and CDR2 as FQNEAQ (reference sequence). The V end was cut by 6 bases, the J end by 0 bases, with 12 bases between.

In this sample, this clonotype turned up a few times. CDR3 loop: CASSEANRFLSTEAFF. The CDR3 DNA follows: TGTGCCAGCAGTGAAGCGAACAGGTTCCTGTCCACTGAAGCTTTCTTT. The V call is TRBV6-1, the J call TRBJ1-1; perhaps TRBD1 as D (5 bases). CDR1 is MNHNS and CDR2 is SASEGT in the germline V gene. The CDR3 contains 16 residues. V dropped 0 bases and J dropped 4 bases, with 15 bases sitting between them.

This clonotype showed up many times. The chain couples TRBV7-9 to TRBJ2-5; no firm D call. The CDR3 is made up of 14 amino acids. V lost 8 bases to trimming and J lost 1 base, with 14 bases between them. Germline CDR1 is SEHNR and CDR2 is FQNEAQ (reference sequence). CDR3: CASLPEWGQETQYF. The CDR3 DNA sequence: TGTGCCAGCTTGCCGGAGTGGGGCCAAGAGACCCAGTACTTC.

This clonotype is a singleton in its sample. This chain's CDR3 is CASSSLAGNNQPQHF. The CDR3 DNA reads as TGTGCCAGCAGTTCCCTGGCAGGGAACAATCAGCCCCAGCATTTT. J is TRBJ1-5 and V is TRBV27; weak D call: TRBD1 (5 bases). CDR3 size: 15 residues. Germline V CDR1 and CDR2: MNHEY, SMNVEV (reference sequence). V lost 4 bases, J lost 3 bases, and 13 bases lay in between.

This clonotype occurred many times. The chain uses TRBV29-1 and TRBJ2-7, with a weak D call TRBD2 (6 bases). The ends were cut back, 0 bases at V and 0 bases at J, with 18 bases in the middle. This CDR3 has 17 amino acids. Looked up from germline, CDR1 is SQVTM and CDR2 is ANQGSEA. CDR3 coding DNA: TGCAGCGTTGAAGATGGGCTCCGGGACTTTATCTCCTACGAGCAGTACTTC. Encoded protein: CSVEDGLRDFISYEQYF.

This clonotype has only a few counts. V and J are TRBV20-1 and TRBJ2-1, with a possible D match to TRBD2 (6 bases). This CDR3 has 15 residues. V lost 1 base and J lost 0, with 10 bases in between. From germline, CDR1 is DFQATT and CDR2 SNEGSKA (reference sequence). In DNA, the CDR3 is TGCAGTGCTAGAGTAGACGGGAGCTCCTACAATGAGCAGTTCTTC. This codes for CSARVDGSSYNEQFF.

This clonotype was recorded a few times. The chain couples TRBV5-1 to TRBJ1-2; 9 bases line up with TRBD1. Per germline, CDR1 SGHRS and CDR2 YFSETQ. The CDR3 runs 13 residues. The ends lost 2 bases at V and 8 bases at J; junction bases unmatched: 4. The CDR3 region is CASSLQGAEGYTF. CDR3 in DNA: TGCGCCAGCAGCTTACAGGGGGCTGAAGGCTACACCTTC.